Presented here are 26 T cell receptor beta chains from one specimen sequenced in a study of blood T cell repertoires in COVID-19 (dated by TCRdb to 2019 to 2021). The receptor library was made with the immunoSEQ multiplex PCR assay. TCRdb stores this immuneACCESS table with in-frame sequences only. Part of the clones is absent; in the studies checked, under half of the shortfall reflects unresolved V genes, and no reason is known for the rest. This sample holds roughly 200,000 clones; around nine tenths were observed only once. The ten largest clones add up to around 0.88% of the sample. The sample comprised peripheral blood. The origin of the receptors is a woman between 18 and 29 years old who had recovered from COVID-19.

This chain uses TRBV9 with TRBJ2-5, with TRBD2 matching over 7 bases. Trimming took 4 bases from V and 9 from J; bases not matched to a gene: 9. The germline CDR1 and CDR2 sequences are SGDLS and YYNGEE. The CDR3 sequence is 13 residues long. Here the CDR3 reads CASSHWEGSAQYF. CDR3 nucleotides: TGTGCCAGCAGCCACTGGGAGGGTTCGGCCCAGTACTTC.

The V and J genes are TRBV2 and TRBJ1-6; 7 nucleotides align to TRBD1. The CDR3 sequence is 16 residues long. V was clipped by 1 base and J by 6 bases; unmatched bases: 6. The germline V gene has CDR1 SNHLY and CDR2 FYNNEI. CDR3 loop: CASSEVQGNLNSPLHF. For the CDR3, the DNA is TGTGCCAGCAGTGAAGTACAGGGGAACCTTAATTCACCCCTCCACTTT.

The chain employs TRBV2 and TRBJ2-5; 9 nucleotides agree with TRBD1. This CDR3 comprises 16 residues. The V and J ends lost 2 bases and 4 bases, in that order; junction bases with no gene match: 8. Per the germline V gene, CDR1 is SNHLY and CDR2 is FYNNEI. The CDR3 sequence: CASSESTGQGGETQYF. CDR3 bases: TGTGCCAGCAGTGAATCGACGGGACAGGGAGGAGAGACCCAGTACTTC.

The J gene is TRBJ2-2, the V gene TRBV6-5; 11 bases line up with TRBD1. Germline V gene sequence: CDR1 MNHEY, CDR2 SVGAGI. Trimming took 6 bases from V and 4 from J; bases not matched to a gene: 4. CDR3 length equals 15 residues. CDR3: CASRPGQGGTGELFF. CDR3 nucleotides: TGTGCCAGCAGACCGGGACAGGGGGGCACCGGGGAGCTGTTTTTT.

The chain recombines TRBV29-1 with TRBJ1-2, with 7 nucleotides matching TRBD1. The CDR3 spans 14 residues. Unmatched junction bases numbered 4, after V lost 3 bases and J lost 0 bases. Germline CDR1 SQVTM, CDR2 ANQGSEA. The CDR3 nucleotides read TGCAGCGTTGAGGCAGGGGGAACTAACTATGGCTACACCTTC. It yields the protein CSVEAGGTNYGYTF.

This rearrangement joins TRBV20-1 to TRBJ2-2; 9 positions match TRBD1. Germline CDR1 is DFQATT and CDR2 is SNEGSKA (reference sequence). The V gene end was trimmed by 3 bases and the J gene end by 2 bases; junction bases not matched to a gene: 13. This CDR3 region has 18 residues. The CDR3, as DNA: TGCAGTGCTAGTGGGGACAGGGATAGTAGAGTAAACACCGGGGAGCTGTTTTTT. This codes for CSASGDRDSRVNTGELFF.

This chain links TRBV19 with TRBJ2-1; D may be TRBD2 (5 bases). This CDR3 contains 14 residues. Trimming pared 4 bases from V and 4 bases from J, leaving 11 bases between. Germline V lookup: CDR1 LNHDA, CDR2 SQIVND (reference sequence). CDR3 coding DNA: TGTGCCAGTAGTAATCTCCGGGAATACAATGAGCAGTTCTTC. It translates to CASSNLREYNEQFF.

This clone was seen a handful of times. This sequence joins TRBV6-2 or TRBV6-3 and TRBJ2-1, with D uncertain. This CDR3 region has 13 residues. V was cut by 5 bases and J by 9 bases, with 14 bases left in between. The germline V gene has CDR1 MNHEY and CDR2 SVGEGT. As DNA, the CDR3 is TGTGCCAGCAGTCCCTCCCATACCAGTGAGCAGTTCTTC. Its translation is CASSPSHTSEQFF.

This chain connects TRBV9 to TRBJ1-2, with D perhaps TRBD1 (5 bases). The germline CDR1 and CDR2 sequences are SGDLS and YYNGEE. The CDR3 spans 15 residues. The V end was cut by 3 bases, the J end by 0 bases, with 12 bases between. The CDR3 is CASSALSGANYGYTF. CDR3 DNA sequence: TGTGCCAGCAGCGCCCTTTCGGGGGCTAACTATGGCTACACCTTC.

The chain uses TRBV10-1 and TRBJ2-3; TRBD1 matches at 8 bases. This CDR3 is built from 19 residues. After removal of 6 bases from V and 4 bases from J, the junction contained 21 bases not matched to a gene. Germline CDR1 is WNHNN and CDR2 is SYGVQD (reference sequence). In DNA, the CDR3 is TGCGCCAGCAGCCTTGCCGGGACAGGACCATCTAGAGACCCAGATACGCAGTATTTT. It translates to CASSLAGTGPSRDPDTQYF.

The V call is TRBV27, the J call TRBJ1-6, with a tentative D call TRBD1 (5 bases). This CDR3 is built from 15 residues. Deletions cut 6 bases from V and 7 bases from J, with 16 bases between. Germline assignment: CDR1 MNHEY and CDR2 SMNVEV (reference sequence). The CDR3 protein is CASRGLGRGNSPLHF. For the CDR3, the DNA is TGTGCCAGCAGGGGACTCGGACGGGGCAATTCACCCCTCCACTTT.

The J gene is TRBJ1-1, the V gene TRBV6-5, with no clear D. CDR3 length: 14 amino acids. Looked up from germline, CDR1 is MNHEY and CDR2 is SVGAGI. V dropped 5 bases and J dropped 2 bases, with 12 bases sitting between them. The CDR3 reads CASSRGSVNTEAFF. CDR3 in DNA: TGTGCCAGCAGTCGTGGCTCCGTTAACACTGAAGCTTTCTTT.

This chain connects TRBV5-1 to TRBJ2-3, with D possibly matching TRBD2 (5 bases). The length of the CDR3 is 14 residues. V lost 0 bases, J lost 5 bases, and 10 bases lay in between. The germline gives CDR1 SGHRS, CDR2 YFSETQ. This chain's CDR3 is CASSLVGRVDTQYF. The CDR3 region has the DNA TGCGCCAGCAGCTTGGTAGGGCGGGTAGATACGCAGTATTTT.

The chain combines TRBV5-1 with TRBJ2-2, with 7 bases fitting TRBD1. The trim removed 4 bases at V and 2 bases at J, leaving 5 bases unmatched. The CDR3 has 15 amino acids. CDR1 and CDR2 from the germline V gene are SGHRS and YFSETQ. The CDR3 nucleotides are TGCGCCAGCAGCCCGGGACAGCAAAACACCGGGGAGCTGTTTTTT. Its translation is CASSPGQQNTGELFF.

In nucleotides, the CDR3 is TGTGCCAGCTCACCCCGTTCTAGCGGGAGTCCCTATGAGCAGTTCTTC. Translating it yields CASSPRSSGSPYEQFF. The chain links TRBV18 to TRBJ2-1; 10 positions agree with TRBD2. V was clipped by 3 bases and J by 8 bases; unmatched bases: 10. Germline assignment: CDR1 KGHSH and CDR2 LQKENI. This CDR3 region has 16 residues.

The J gene is TRBJ2-5, the V gene TRBV27; 9 nucleotides align to TRBD2. V gave up 6 bases and J gave up 3 bases; unmatched junction bases: 11. CDR3 length: 16 residues. Looked up from germline, CDR1 is MNHEY and CDR2 is SMNVEV (reference sequence). In DNA form, the CDR3 reads TGTGCCAGCAGAGTTGGGGGGGGACTAGCAGAAGAGACCCAGTACTTC. It codes for CASRVGGGLAEETQYF.

V and J are TRBV12-3 or TRBV12-4 and TRBJ2-7; D gene uncertain. The V end was cut by 6 bases, the J end by 4 bases, with 13 bases between. CDR3 size: 13 residues. Here the CDR3 DNA reads TGTGCCAGCAGCCATCTAGTTGAATACGAGCAGTACTTC. It yields the protein CASSHLVEYEQYF.

J is TRBJ1-4 and V is TRBV15, with D possibly being TRBD2 (6 bases). Judging by the DNA end, TRBJ2-2 fits better; the J call may be wrong. CDR1 LNHNV and CDR2 YYDKDF come from the germline V gene (reference sequence). The CDR3 has 14 amino acids. The CDR3 loop reads CATSRASSGLELFF. CDR3 DNA: TGTGCCACCAGCAGAGCCTCAAGCGGGCTGGAGCTGTTTTTT.

The chain joins TRBV19 to TRBJ2-4; 9 nucleotides line up with TRBD2. The CDR3 is 18 residues long. The J segment lost 0 bases and the V segment lost 6 bases, leaving 12 bases of the junction unmatched. Germline values: CDR1 LNHDA, CDR2 SQIVND (reference sequence). The CDR3 sequence: CASSRLAASPIAKNIQYF. CDR3 sequence (DNA): TGTGCCAGTAGCCGACTAGCGGCGTCGCCGATAGCCAAAAACATTCAGTACTTC. Supplemented by reference TRBV19 and TRBJ2-4, the full variable domain reads DGGITQSPKYLFRKEGQNVTLSCEQNLNHDAMYWYRQDPGQGLRLIYYSQIVNDFQKGDIAEGYSVSREKKESFPLTVTSAQKNPTAFYLCASSRLAASPIAKNIQYFGAGTRLSVL.

Worth noting for this clone: This may stem from a read error, because a much larger clone lies one nucleotide away. The rearrangement links TRBV19 to TRBJ2-1, with D perhaps matching TRBD2 (6 bases). Germline V gene data show CDR1 as LNHDA and CDR2 as SQIVND (reference sequence). The CDR3 has 16 amino acids. The CDR3, as DNA: TGTACCAGTAGTTTCAAAAGCTGGGCCGGGGGCAATGAGCAGTTCTTC. This codes for CTSSFKSWAGGNEQFF.

J is TRBJ2-1 and V is TRBV9; TRBD2 aligns across 11 bases. The CDR3 is 15 residues long. The germline CDR1 and CDR2 sequences are SGDLS and YYNGEE. The V and J ends lost 6 bases and 5 bases, in that order; junction bases with no gene match: 7. This CDR3 reads CASTHSGRANNEQFF. As DNA, the CDR3 is TGTGCCAGCACCCATAGCGGGAGGGCCAACAATGAGCAGTTCTTC.

The chain has TRBV12-3 or TRBV12-4 and TRBJ1-2; a possible D gene is TRBD1 (6 bases). Trimming cost V 2 bases and J 7 bases, with 11 bases left between them. The CDR3 sequence is 13 residues long. The CDR3 nucleotides are TGTGCCAGCAGTTTAATACAGGGCCGTGGCTACACCTTC. Encoded protein: CASSLIQGRGYTF.

The count of this clone is one. The V and J genes are TRBV12-5 and TRBJ1-5, with 8 bases matching TRBD1. The ends lost 6 bases at V and 2 bases at J; junction bases unmatched: 3. This CDR3 has 14 residues. Germline values: CDR1 LGHNT, CDR2 FRNRAP. DNA of the CDR3: TGTGCTAGTGGCCAGGGGGCTGGCAATCAGCCCCAGCATTTT. Amino acids: CASGQGAGNQPQHF. The variable domain in full, completed from reference TRBV12-5 and TRBJ1-5, reads DARVTQTPRHKVTEMGQEVTMRCQPILGHNTVFWYRQTMMQGLELLAYFRNRAPLDDSGMPKDRFSAEMPDATLATLKIQPSEPRDSAVYFCASGQGAGNQPQHFGDGTRLSIL.

This chain joins TRBV6-2 or TRBV6-3 and TRBJ1-5, with 10 nucleotides matching TRBD1. After removal of 0 bases from V and 9 bases from J, the junction contained 11 bases not matched to a gene. CDR3 length: 17 residues. CDR1 MNHEY and CDR2 SVGEGT come from the germline V gene. Here the CDR3 reads CASSYSRMTGGAWPQHF. In DNA, the CDR3 is TGTGCCAGCAGTTACTCCAGGATGACAGGGGGCGCTTGGCCCCAGCATTTT.

V is TRBV19 and J is TRBJ2-7; D is perhaps TRBD2 (6 bases). V lost 4 bases, J lost 7 bases, and 11 bases lay in between. The CDR3 length is 12 residues. CDR1 is LNHDA and CDR2 is SQIVND in the germline V gene (reference sequence). This chain's CDR3 is CASSNVGREQYF. The CDR3 DNA follows: TGTGCCAGTAGTAATGTGGGGAGGGAGCAGTACTTC. Full variable domain (outside the CDR3, taken from reference TRBV19 and TRBJ2-7): DGGITQSPKYLFRKEGQNVTLSCEQNLNHDAMYWYRQDPGQGLRLIYYSQIVNDFQKGDIAEGYSVSREKKESFPLTVTSAQKNPTAFYLCASSNVGREQYFGPGTRLTVT.

V usage is TRBV7-3 and J usage is TRBJ2-6, with 8 bases matching TRBD1. The J segment lost 4 bases and the V segment lost 0 bases, leaving 5 bases of the junction unmatched. Germline CDR1 SGHTA, CDR2 FQGTGA. The CDR3 is made up of 17 amino acids. Written as DNA, the CDR3 is TGTGCCAGCAGCTTAACAGGACAGGGCGCCGGGGCCAACGTCCTGACTTTC. Protein sequence: CASSLTGQGAGANVLTF.